This TCR beta chain derives from a study of T cells after yellow fever vaccination. Turning to the study itself: Each low-cell-number fraction was prepared by means of SMART-Seq v4 Ultra Low Input. General observations from the study: Post-booster repertoires again held most primary-vaccination clones (approximately 96% CD4, about 90% CD8).

TCR cDNA, made by 5'RACE template switching, carried an added universal primer site and UMIs. A single record per CDR3 protein comes from TCRdb applying MiXCR to the 5' RACE reads. The data contain 300,000 to 350,000 distinct CDR3 sequences, almost 4% of them singletons. To note about this clonotype: Its specificity is unknown.

The source was PBMCs, collected 5 days after the yellow fever booster vaccination. The origin of this receptor is a man between 18 and 29 years old who received the YFV17D yellow fever vaccine.

The CDR3 nucleotides are TGCAGTGCCCGCCATCTTGGGACTAGCGGGGGGGCCAGGGACATTCAGTACTTC. It codes for CSARHLGTSGGARDIQYF. V and J are TRBV20-1 and TRBJ2-4; 16 nucleotides align to TRBD2. The J segment lost 8 bases and the V segment lost 6 bases, leaving 16 bases of the junction unmatched. CDR3 length: 18 amino acids. Germline loops: CDR1 DFQATT, CDR2 SNEGSKA (reference sequence).